These T cell receptor beta chains were read from a single sample in a study of beta chain features in type 1 diabetes. Generated by immunoSEQ multiplex PCR, the TCRdb table keeps only in-frame clones and is missing some. The profile shows hundreds of thousands of clones, approximately 12% of them singletons. Sequences were obtained from naive CD4+ T cells from blood. The receptors stem from a man in his late teens or twenties in good health. Each CDR3 is given with its conserved first and last residue. D genes are given only for firm matches. Only part of the rows carry a size: once, few, many, or a class if the clone is expanded.

clone size,D gene,V gene,CDR3 length,J gene,CDR3 protein,CDR3 DNA
.,TRBD1,TRBV18,12,TRBJ1-1,CASSQTGDEAFF,TGTGCCAGCTCACAAACAGGGGATGAAGCTTTCTTT
.,.,TRBV5-1,14,TRBJ1-1,CASSLDRAGTEAFF,TGCGCCAGCAGCTTGGACAGGGCGGGCACTGAAGCTTTCTTT
.,TRBD1,TRBV9,15,TRBJ2-4,CASSVAGTGWTIQYF,TGTGCCAGCAGCGTCGCCGGGACAGGGTGGACCATTCAGTACTTC
few,TRBD1,TRBV5-4,16,TRBJ1-1,CASSLARTGVGTEAFF,TGTGCCAGCAGCTTGGCCCGGACAGGGGTTGGCACTGAAGCTTTCTTT
few,.,TRBV7-9,14,TRBJ1-5,CASSPDRSNQPQHF,TGTGCCAGCAGCCCTGACAGGTCAAATCAGCCCCAGCATTTT
.,TRBD2,TRBV7-9,14,TRBJ2-1,CASSLVGREDEQFF,TGTGCCAGCAGCTTAGTAGGACGGGAGGATGAGCAGTTCTTC
few,TRBD1,TRBV25-1,13,TRBJ1-1,CASSSTGDTEAFF,TGTGCCAGCAGCTCGACAGGGGACACTGAAGCTTTCTTT
.,.,TRBV7-2,15,TRBJ1-6,CASSLDGTPNSPLHF,TGTGCCAGCAGCTTAGATGGGACACCAAATTCACCCCTCCACTTT
.,TRBD2,TRBV5-8,16,TRBJ2-5,CASSHERGALQETQYF,TGTGCCAGCAGCCACGAGCGGGGGGCCCTCCAAGAGACCCAGTACTTC
.,.,TRBV11-2,14,TRBJ1-1,CASSVREVNTEAFF,TGTGCCAGCAGCGTCAGGGAGGTCAACACTGAAGCTTTCTTT
.,.,TRBV4-1,16,TRBJ2-1,CASSQEGATSANEQFF,TGCGCCAGCAGCCAAGAGGGGGCTACTAGCGCCAATGAGCAGTTCTTC
few,.,TRBV19,14,TRBJ2-4,CASTLGQGKNIQYF,TGTGCCAGTACCCTCGGTCAGGGGAAAAACATTCAGTACTTC
.,.,TRBV28,14,TRBJ2-7,CASSRPPGRNEQYF,TGTGCCAGCAGCCGACCCCCAGGGCGAAACGAGCAGTACTTC
once,.,TRBV5-1,17,TRBJ1-1,CASSFTPGMPMNTEAFF,TGCGCCAGCAGCTTTACTCCAGGGATGCCAATGAACACTGAAGCTTTCTTT
few,TRBD1,TRBV7-9,14,TRBJ1-6,CASSLRDRVSPLHF,TGTGCCAGCAGCTTAAGGGACAGAGTTTCACCCCTCCACTTT
.,TRBD1,TRBV18,18,TRBJ2-1,CASSLSNPGQGSANEQFF,TGTGCCAGCTCACTCTCAAACCCGGGACAGGGGTCCGCGAATGAGCAGTTCTTC
few,TRBD2,TRBV27,15,TRBJ2-5,CASGLAGARAETQYF,TGTGCCTCGGGGCTAGCGGGAGCTCGCGCGGAGACCCAGTACTTC
.,.,TRBV6-5,14,TRBJ1-2,CASSYGQGSYGYTF,TGTGCCAGCAGTTACGGGCAGGGTAGTTATGGCTACACCTTC
few,TRBD1,TRBV5-1,15,TRBJ2-1,CASSLGTGGYNEQFF,TGCGCCAGCAGCCTTGGGACAGGGGGATACAATGAGCAGTTCTTC
.,TRBD2,TRBV28,15,TRBJ2-7,CASSGDSGGAYEQYF,TGTGCCAGCAGTGGAGATAGCGGGGGGGCTTACGAGCAGTACTTC
.,.,TRBV28,14,TRBJ2-7,CASTASGYYYEQYF,TGTGCCAGCACCGCTTCGGGGTATTACTACGAGCAGTACTTC
.,.,TRBV7-9,14,TRBJ2-5,CASSLGGRVETQYF,TGTGCCAGCAGCTTAGGGGGGCGTGTAGAGACCCAGTACTTC
.,TRBD1,TRBV30,14,TRBJ2-7,CAWSAGTGGYEQYF,TGTGCCTGGAGTGCCGGGACAGGGGGCTACGAGCAGTACTTC
few,.,TRBV29-1,12,TRBJ1-2,CSVEGQFNGYTF,TGCAGCGTTGAAGGACAGTTCAATGGCTACACCTTC
.,TRBD2,TRBV28,14,TRBJ2-5,CASRPVAGEETQYF,TGTGCCAGCAGACCTGTAGCGGGAGAAGAGACCCAGTACTTC
.,.,TRBV27,13,TRBJ2-7,CASSPPGHGEQYF,TGTGCCAGCAGCCCTCCGGGTCATGGAGAGCAGTACTTC
.,.,TRBV28,15,TRBJ1-2,CASSLSWQGGRGYTF,TGTGCCAGCAGTTTATCTTGGCAGGGTGGGCGAGGCTACACCTTC
.,TRBD2,TRBV7-3,14,TRBJ2-3,CASSPGLASDTQYF,TGTGCCAGCAGCCCGGGACTAGCATCCGATACGCAGTATTTT
few,.,TRBV19,15,TRBJ1-2,CASRQDSASPGGYTF,TGTGCCAGTAGACAAGACAGTGCCTCCCCGGGTGGCTACACCTTC
.,.,TRBV9,14,TRBJ1-1,CASSQTGQNTEAFF,TGTGCCAGCAGCCAAACTGGACAGAACACTGAAGCTTTCTTT
.,.,TRBV6-5,15,TRBJ2-7,CASSYSRESSYEQYF,TGTGCCAGCAGTTACTCGAGAGAGAGCTCCTACGAGCAGTACTTC
few,TRBD2,TRBV4-2,17,TRBJ2-1,CASSQTGGASSYNEQFF,TGTGCCAGCAGCCAAACGGGGGGGGCGAGCTCCTACAATGAGCAGTTCTTC
few,.,TRBV27,13,TRBJ1-5,CASSLRLNQPQHF,TGTGCCAGCAGTCTAAGACTCAATCAGCCCCAGCATTTT
few,TRBD1,TRBV28,15,TRBJ2-3,CASSPAGQGPDTQYF,TGTGCCAGCAGCCCCGCGGGACAGGGGCCAGATACGCAGTATTTT
few,TRBD2,TRBV6-5,14,TRBJ2-5,CASSRLAGAKTQYF,TGTGCCAGCAGCCGACTAGCGGGGGCAAAGACCCAGTACTTC
.,.,TRBV4-3,15,TRBJ1-5,CASSQDFRGDQPQHF,TGCGCCAGCAGCCAAGATTTTCGGGGGGATCAGCCCCAGCATTTT
.,TRBD2,TRBV5-1,14,TRBJ2-2,CASSLGLAGGELFF,TGCGCCAGCAGCTTGGGGCTAGCGGGCGGGGAGCTGTTTTTT
few,.,TRBV18,16,TRBJ1-5,CASSPYASGNNQPQHF,TGTGCCAGCTCACCGTACGCCTCAGGGAACAATCAGCCCCAGCATTTT
.,TRBD2,TRBV7-2,17,TRBJ2-3,CASSFGSGRAGSDTQYF,TGTGCCAGCAGCTTCGGTAGCGGGAGGGCCGGGTCAGATACGCAGTATTTT
few,.,TRBV9,12,TRBJ2-3,CASSVFGDTQYF,TGTGCCAGCAGCGTCTTCGGAGATACGCAGTATTTT
many,.,TRBV29-1,12,TRBJ2-1,CSVGGSYNEQFF,TGCAGCGTGGGAGGCTCCTACAATGAGCAGTTCTTC
.,.,TRBV30,13,TRBJ1-5,CAWSVRFGQPQHF,TGTGCCTGGAGTGTACGTTTCGGTCAGCCCCAGCATTTT
.,.,TRBV30,14,TRBJ1-1,CAWRDDSMNTEAFF,TGTGCCTGGAGGGATGACAGCATGAACACTGAAGCTTTCTTT
few,TRBD1,TRBV30,16,TRBJ2-5,CAWSGGQEEFQETQYF,TGTGCCTGGAGCGGGGGACAGGAAGAATTCCAAGAGACCCAGTACTTC
few,.,TRBV19,17,TRBJ2-1,CASSLSGSGVLDNEQFF,TGTGCCAGTAGTTTGAGTGGGTCGGGGGTCCTAGACAATGAGCAGTTCTTC
few,TRBD1,TRBV5-6,15,TRBJ2-7,CASSVGTGITYEQYF,TGTGCCAGCAGCGTCGGGACAGGGATTACCTACGAGCAGTACTTC
.,.,TRBV19,13,TRBJ1-1,CASSINTGPEAFF,TGTGCCAGTAGTATAAACACAGGGCCTGAAGCTTTCTTT
.,TRBD1,TRBV27,15,TRBJ1-2,CASSRGTGGWDGYTF,TGTGCCAGCAGTCGGGGGACAGGGGGCTGGGATGGCTACACCTTC
few,.,TRBV7-2,15,TRBJ2-2,CASSSRVWNTGELFF,TGTGCCAGCAGCTCCAGGGTCTGGAACACCGGGGAGCTGTTTTTT
.,TRBD1,TRBV5-1,13,TRBJ1-2,CASRLGQGDGYTF,TGCGCCAGCCGCCTCGGACAGGGCGATGGCTACACCTTC